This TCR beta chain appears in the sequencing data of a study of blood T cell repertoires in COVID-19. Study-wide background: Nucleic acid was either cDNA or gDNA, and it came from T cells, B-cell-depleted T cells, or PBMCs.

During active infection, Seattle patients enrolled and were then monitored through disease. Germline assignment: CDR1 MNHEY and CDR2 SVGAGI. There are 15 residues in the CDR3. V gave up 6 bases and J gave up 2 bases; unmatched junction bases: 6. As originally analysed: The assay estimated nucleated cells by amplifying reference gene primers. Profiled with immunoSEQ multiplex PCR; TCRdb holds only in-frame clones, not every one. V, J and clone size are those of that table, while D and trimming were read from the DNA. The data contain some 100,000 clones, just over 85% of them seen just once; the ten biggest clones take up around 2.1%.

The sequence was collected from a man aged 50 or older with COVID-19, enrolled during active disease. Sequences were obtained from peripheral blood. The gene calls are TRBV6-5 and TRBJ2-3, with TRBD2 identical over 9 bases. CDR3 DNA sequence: TGTGCCAGCAGCCCAGCGGGGGGAAACACAGATACGCAGTATTTT. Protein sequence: CASSPAGGNTDTQYF.